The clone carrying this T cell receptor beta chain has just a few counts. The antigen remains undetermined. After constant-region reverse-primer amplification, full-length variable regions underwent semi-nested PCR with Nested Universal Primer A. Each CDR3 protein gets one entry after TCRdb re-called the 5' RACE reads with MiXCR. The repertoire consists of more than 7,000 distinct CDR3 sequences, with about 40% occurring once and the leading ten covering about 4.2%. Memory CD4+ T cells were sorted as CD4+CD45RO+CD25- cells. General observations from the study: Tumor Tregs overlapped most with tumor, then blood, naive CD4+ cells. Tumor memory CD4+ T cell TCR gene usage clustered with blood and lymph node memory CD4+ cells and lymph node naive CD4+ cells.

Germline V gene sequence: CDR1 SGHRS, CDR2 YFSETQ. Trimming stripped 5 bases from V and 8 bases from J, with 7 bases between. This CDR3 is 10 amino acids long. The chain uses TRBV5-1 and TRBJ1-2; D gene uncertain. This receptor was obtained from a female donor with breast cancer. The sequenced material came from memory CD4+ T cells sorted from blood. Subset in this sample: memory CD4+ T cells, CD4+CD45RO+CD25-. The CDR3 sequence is CASRWRGYTF. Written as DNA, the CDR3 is TGCGCCAGCAGGTGGCGGGGCTACACCTTC.